Listed below are T cell receptor beta chains from one sample, sequenced in a study of T-cell memory formation after mild COVID-19. TCRdb re-called the 5' RACE reads with MiXCR, one entry per CDR3 protein. This sample has over 55,000 distinct CDR3 sequences; 8% to 9.5% occur once, and the top ten carry 1.2%. Sample: PBMCs or a T cell subset sorted from them (not recorded which). The receptors shown here come from a man between 18 and 35 years old who had mild COVID-19 (a few samples of this study predate the infection). Cell type and time point are not known. Each CDR3 is given with its conserved first and last residue. D genes are given only for firm matches. Not all rows give a size; the values are once, few, many and, for expanded clones, a class.

many TRBJ2-3 TRBV29-1 TRBD2 TGCAGCGTTTTCCTAGCGGGGTTTAGCACAGATACGCAGTATTTT CSVFLAGFSTDTQYF
few TRBJ1-1 TRBV4-2 . TGTGCCAGCAGCCAAGGCCAGAACACTGAAGCTTTCTTT CASSQGQNTEAFF
. TRBJ1-2 TRBV6-5 . TGTGCCAGCAGTTTGTACAGGTTCTATGGCTACACCTTC CASSLYRFYGYTF
few TRBJ2-5 TRBV7-9 . TGTGCCAGCAGCTTAGTTGTTGGGTACCAAGAGACCCAGTACTTC CASSLVVGYQETQYF
few TRBJ2-1 TRBV7-2 TRBD2 TGTGCCAGCCGACTAGCGGGTCCCTACTACAATGAGCAGTTCTTC CASRLAGPYYNEQFF
many TRBJ2-1 TRBV12-3/TRBV12-4 . TGTGCCAGCAGTTTAGTAAGCTCCTACAATGAGCAGTTCTTC CASSLVSSYNEQFF
. TRBJ2-2 TRBV27 . TGTGCCAGCAGTCCGACCGAAGGACGGTACGGGGAGCTGTTTTTT CASSPTEGRYGELFF
. TRBJ2-2 TRBV7-6 TRBD2 TGTGCCAGCAGCTTAGCTAGCGGGGCAAACACCGGGGAGCTGTTTTTT CASSLASGANTGELFF
few TRBJ1-1 TRBV7-2 . TGTGCCAGCAGCTTACAGGGAGGGCGGACTGAAGCTTTCTTT CASSLQGGRTEAFF
many TRBJ2-1 TRBV7-2 TRBD2 TGTGCCAGCAGATCCCCGGGGGGGGGCTCCTACAATGAGCAGTTCTTC CASRSPGGGSYNEQFF
many TRBJ2-1 TRBV7-3 TRBD1 TGTGCCAGCAGCCCCGACAGGGGCTCCTACAATGAGCAGTTCTTC CASSPDRGSYNEQFF
. TRBJ1-1 TRBV5-5 . TGTGCCAGCATCGGCGGGGGTAGGACGGGGAACACTGAAGCTTTCTTT CASIGGGRTGNTEAFF
. TRBJ1-1 TRBV7-9 . TGTGCCAGCAGCTTCTATGACCAAGCTTTCTTT CASSFYDQAFF
few TRBJ2-1 TRBV7-9 TRBD2 TGTGCCAGCAGCCCAACTAGCGGGGGTAGCAATGAGCAGTTCTTC CASSPTSGGSNEQFF
. TRBJ2-7 TRBV7-2 . TGTGCCAGCAGCCATGCAAGGACGGGATTCTACGAGCAGTACTTC CASSHARTGFYEQYF
few TRBJ2-2 TRBV6-5 . TGTGCCAGCAGTTACTCTGGGGTGGTCGGGGAGCTGTTTTTT CASSYSGVVGELFF
few TRBJ2-7 TRBV7-9 TRBD2 TGTGCCAGCAGCTTATACGCTAGCGGGAACGAGCAGTACTTC CASSLYASGNEQYF
few TRBJ2-1 TRBV7-9 TRBD2 TGTGCCAGCAGCCCGCGAACTAGCGGGGGAGCGTTCTTC CASSPRTSGGAFF
. TRBJ2-7 TRBV9 . TGTGCCAGCAGCCCATGGCCCGGAGGCGAGCAGTACTTC CASSPWPGGEQYF
few TRBJ2-1 TRBV7-2 . TGTGCCAGCAGCTCCCCAGGCAGCTCCTACAATGAGCAGTTCTTC CASSSPGSSYNEQFF
many TRBJ2-1 TRBV5-1 TRBD2 TGCGCCAGCAGTCCCCTAGCGGGGGGGCCCAATGAGCAGTTCTTC CASSPLAGGPNEQFF
few TRBJ2-7 TRBV7-2 . TGTGCCAGCAGCGAAGGGGGGACAGCTGGCTACGAGCAGTACTTC CASSEGGTAGYEQYF
few TRBJ2-2 TRBV7-9 . TGTGCCAGCAGCTTACTGGGAACCGGGGAGCTGTTTTTT CASSLLGTGELFF
. TRBJ1-1 TRBV5-5 . TGTGCCAGCAGCAGCGAGAGGGCCCTGAACACTGAAGCTTTCTTT CASSSERALNTEAFF
. TRBJ2-4 TRBV7-2 . TGTGCCAGCAGCTTGACCAAAAACATTCAGTACTTC CASSLTKNIQYF
many TRBJ2-1 TRBV5-1 . TGCGCCAGCAGCTTCCAGGGTTCGGGCGATGAGCAGTTCTTC CASSFQGSGDEQFF
. TRBJ2-1 TRBV5-1 TRBD2 TGCGCCAGCAGGGCGGGGGTCAATGAGCAGTTCTTC CASRAGVNEQFF
few TRBJ2-5 TRBV20-1 TRBD2 TGCAGTGCTCGCAGACTAGCGGGGGGATTGGACGGAGAGACCCAGTACTTC CSARRLAGGLDGETQYF
few TRBJ1-1 TRBV7-9 . TGTGCCAGCAGCTTATATCACGGGATGAACACTGAAGCTTTCTTT CASSLYHGMNTEAFF
few TRBJ1-1 TRBV9 . TGTGCCAGCAACCCGGGCCCGGCAGACACTGAAGCTTTCTTT CASNPGPADTEAFF
. TRBJ1-2 TRBV29-1 TRBD1 TGCAGCGTTGTCTTCGGGACAGCCAATGGCTACACCTTC CSVVFGTANGYTF